This entry concerns a single TCR beta chain. The antigen remains undetermined. This sample is part of a study of immune cell composition in non-small cell lung cancer. Study outcomes and limitations: Tumour-associated clones >0.5% occurred in approximately 32% of adenocarcinomas, roughly four fifths of squamous. It was not proven that tumour-reactive clones equal dominant tumour-associated clones.

V was cut by 5 bases and J by 7 bases, with 11 bases left in between. Looked up from germline, CDR1 is SEHNR and CDR2 is FQNEAQ (reference sequence). CDR3 length equals 12 residues. Using immunoSEQ multiplex PCR, the repertoire was profiled, and TCRdb retains in-frame clones only, with some absent. The data show approximately 11,000 clones, with about 60% seen just once and roughly 18% held by the top ten. Frozen unsorted single-cell suspensions supplied the genomic DNA. Material for sequencing was lung tumor tissue. The source is a human donor with non-small cell lung cancer. The chain joins TRBV7-9 to TRBJ1-1; D is perhaps TRBD1 (5 bases). The CDR3 here is CASSRIGGEAFF. CDR3 nucleotide sequence: TGTGCCAGCAGCCGAATCGGGGGTGAAGCTTTCTTT.